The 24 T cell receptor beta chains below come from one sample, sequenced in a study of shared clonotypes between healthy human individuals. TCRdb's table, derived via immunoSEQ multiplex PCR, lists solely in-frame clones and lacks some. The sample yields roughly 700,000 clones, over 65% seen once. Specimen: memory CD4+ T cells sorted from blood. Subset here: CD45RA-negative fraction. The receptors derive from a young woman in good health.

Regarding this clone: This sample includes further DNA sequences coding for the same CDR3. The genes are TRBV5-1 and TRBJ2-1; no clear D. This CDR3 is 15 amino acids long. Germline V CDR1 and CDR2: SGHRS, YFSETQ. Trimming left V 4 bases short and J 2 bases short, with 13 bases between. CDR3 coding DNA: TGCGCCAGCAGCCAAAGTTCGGGCGCCTACAATGAGCAGTTCTTC. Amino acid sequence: CASSQSSGAYNEQFF.

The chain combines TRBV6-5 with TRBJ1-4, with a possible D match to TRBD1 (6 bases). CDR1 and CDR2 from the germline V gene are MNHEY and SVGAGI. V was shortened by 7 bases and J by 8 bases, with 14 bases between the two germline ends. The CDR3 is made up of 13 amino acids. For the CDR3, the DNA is TGTGCCAGCACAGGGGTTACGGGGGAAAAACTGTTTTTT. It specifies CASTGVTGEKLFF.

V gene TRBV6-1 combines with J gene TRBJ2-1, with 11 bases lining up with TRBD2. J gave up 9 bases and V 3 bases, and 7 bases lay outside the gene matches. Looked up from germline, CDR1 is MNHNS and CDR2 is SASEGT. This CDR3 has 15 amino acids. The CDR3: CASSDASGRPSEQFF. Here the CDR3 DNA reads TGTGCCAGCAGTGATGCTAGCGGGAGGCCTAGTGAGCAGTTCTTC.

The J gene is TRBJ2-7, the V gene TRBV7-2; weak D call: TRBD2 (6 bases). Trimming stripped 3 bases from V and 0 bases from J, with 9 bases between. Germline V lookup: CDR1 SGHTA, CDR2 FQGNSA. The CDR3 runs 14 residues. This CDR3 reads CASSFREFSYEQYF. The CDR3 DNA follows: TGTGCCAGCAGCTTCCGGGAGTTCTCCTACGAGCAGTACTTC.

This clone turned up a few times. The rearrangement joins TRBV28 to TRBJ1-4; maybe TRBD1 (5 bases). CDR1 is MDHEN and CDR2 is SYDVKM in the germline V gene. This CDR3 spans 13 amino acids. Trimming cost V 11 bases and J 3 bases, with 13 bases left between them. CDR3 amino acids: CAGAAPPNEKLFF. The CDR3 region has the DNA TGTGCCGGGGCGGCACCGCCTAATGAAAAACTGTTTTTT.

The DNA of the CDR3 is TGTGCCAGCAGCCCATGGTTGGAGGCATACAATGAGCAGTTCTTC. It encodes CASSPWLEAYNEQFF. The rearrangement links TRBV28 to TRBJ2-1, with D possibly TRBD2 on 5 matching bases. The V and J ends lost 6 bases and 4 bases respectively, with 16 bases between them. CDR1 is MDHEN and CDR2 is SYDVKM in the germline V gene. CDR3 length: 15 residues.

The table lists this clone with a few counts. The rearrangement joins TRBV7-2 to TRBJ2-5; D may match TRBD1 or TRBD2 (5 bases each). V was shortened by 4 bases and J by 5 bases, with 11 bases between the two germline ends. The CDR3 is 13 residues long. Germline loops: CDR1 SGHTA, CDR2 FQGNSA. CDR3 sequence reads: CASSSDWGETQYF. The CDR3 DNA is TGTGCCAGCAGCTCGGACTGGGGGGAGACCCAGTACTTC.

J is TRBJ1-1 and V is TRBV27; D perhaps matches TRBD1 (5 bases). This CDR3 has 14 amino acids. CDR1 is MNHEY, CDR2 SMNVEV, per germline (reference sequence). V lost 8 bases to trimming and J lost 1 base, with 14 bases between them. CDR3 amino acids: CASGSRVRNTEAFF. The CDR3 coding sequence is TGTGCCAGCGGGAGCAGGGTCAGGAACACTGAAGCTTTCTTT.

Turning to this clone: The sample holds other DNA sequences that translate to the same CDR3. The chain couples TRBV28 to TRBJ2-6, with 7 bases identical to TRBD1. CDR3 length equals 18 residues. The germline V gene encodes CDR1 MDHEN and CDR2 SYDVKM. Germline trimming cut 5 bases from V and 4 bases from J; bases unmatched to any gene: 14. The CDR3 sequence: CASSAVTGSIPGANVLTF. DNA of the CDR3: TGTGCCAGCAGTGCCGTGACAGGGTCGATCCCCGGGGCCAACGTCCTGACTTTC.

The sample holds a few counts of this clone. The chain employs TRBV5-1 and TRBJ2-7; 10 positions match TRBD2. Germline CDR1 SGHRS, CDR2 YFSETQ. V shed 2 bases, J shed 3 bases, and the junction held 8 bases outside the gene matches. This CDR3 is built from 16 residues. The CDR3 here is CASSLGASGRGYEQYF. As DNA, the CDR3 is TGCGCCAGCAGCTTAGGGGCTAGCGGGAGAGGCTACGAGCAGTACTTC. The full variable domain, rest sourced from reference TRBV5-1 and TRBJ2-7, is KAGVTQTPRYLIKTRGQQVTLSCSPISGHRSVSWYQQTPGQGLQFLFEYFSETQRNKGNFPGRFSGRQFSNSRSEMNVSTLELGDSALYLCASSLGASGRGYEQYFGPGTRLTVT.

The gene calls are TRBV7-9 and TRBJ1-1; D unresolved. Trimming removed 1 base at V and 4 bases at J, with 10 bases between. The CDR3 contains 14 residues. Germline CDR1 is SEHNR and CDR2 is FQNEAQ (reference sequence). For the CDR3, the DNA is TGTGCCAGCAGCTTAGACGTTATTTTCACTGAAGCTTTCTTT. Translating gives CASSLDVIFTEAFF.

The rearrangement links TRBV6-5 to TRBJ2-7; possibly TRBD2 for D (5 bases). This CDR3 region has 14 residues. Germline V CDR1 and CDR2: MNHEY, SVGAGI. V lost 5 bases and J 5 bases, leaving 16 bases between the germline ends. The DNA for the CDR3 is TGTGCCAGCAGTACCCCCCGAACTAGGGACGAGCAGTACTTC. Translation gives CASSTPRTRDEQYF.

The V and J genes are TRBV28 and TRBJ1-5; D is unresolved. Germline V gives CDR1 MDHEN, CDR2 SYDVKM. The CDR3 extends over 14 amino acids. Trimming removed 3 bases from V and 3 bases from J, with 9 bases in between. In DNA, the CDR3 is TGTGCCAGCAGTTTCCGGCCCGTCAATCAGCCCCAGCATTTT. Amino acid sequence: CASSFRPVNQPQHF.

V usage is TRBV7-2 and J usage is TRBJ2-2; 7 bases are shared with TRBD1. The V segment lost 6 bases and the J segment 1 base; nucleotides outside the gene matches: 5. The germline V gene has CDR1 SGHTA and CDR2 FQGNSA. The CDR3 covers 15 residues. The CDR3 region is CASRYRTGNTGELFF. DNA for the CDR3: TGTGCCAGCAGATATCGGACAGGGAACACCGGGGAGCTGTTTTTT.

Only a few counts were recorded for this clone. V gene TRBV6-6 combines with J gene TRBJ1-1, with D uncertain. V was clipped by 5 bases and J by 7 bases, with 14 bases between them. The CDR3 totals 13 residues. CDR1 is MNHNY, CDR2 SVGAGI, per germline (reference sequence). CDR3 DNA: TGTGCCAGCAGTCCACTCCGAACAGTTGAAGCTTTCTTT. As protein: CASSPLRTVEAFF.

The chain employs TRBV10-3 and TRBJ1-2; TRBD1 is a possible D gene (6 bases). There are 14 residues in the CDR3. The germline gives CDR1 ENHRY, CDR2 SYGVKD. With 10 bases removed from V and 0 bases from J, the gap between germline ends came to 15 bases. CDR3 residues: CATLTGNTNYGYTF. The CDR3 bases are TGTGCCACTTTAACAGGGAATACTAACTATGGCTACACCTTC.

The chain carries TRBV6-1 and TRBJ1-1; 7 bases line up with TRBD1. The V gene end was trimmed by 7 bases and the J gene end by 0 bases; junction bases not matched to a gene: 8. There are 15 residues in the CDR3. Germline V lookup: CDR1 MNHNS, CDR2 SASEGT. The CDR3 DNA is TGTGCCAGCACCCGACGGACAGGACTGAACACTGAAGCTTTCTTT. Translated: CASTRRTGLNTEAFF.

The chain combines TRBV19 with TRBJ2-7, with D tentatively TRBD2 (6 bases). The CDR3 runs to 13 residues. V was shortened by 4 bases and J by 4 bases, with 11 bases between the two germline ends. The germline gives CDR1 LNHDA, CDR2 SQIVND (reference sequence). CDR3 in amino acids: CASSKEGRYEQYF. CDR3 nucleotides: TGTGCCAGTAGTAAGGAGGGGCGTTACGAGCAGTACTTC.

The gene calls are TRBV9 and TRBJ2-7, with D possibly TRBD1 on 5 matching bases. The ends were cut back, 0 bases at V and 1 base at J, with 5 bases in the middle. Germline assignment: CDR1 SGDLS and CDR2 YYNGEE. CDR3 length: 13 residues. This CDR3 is CASSVGQSYEQYF. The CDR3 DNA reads TGTGCCAGCAGCGTAGGACAGTCCTACGAGCAGTACTTC.

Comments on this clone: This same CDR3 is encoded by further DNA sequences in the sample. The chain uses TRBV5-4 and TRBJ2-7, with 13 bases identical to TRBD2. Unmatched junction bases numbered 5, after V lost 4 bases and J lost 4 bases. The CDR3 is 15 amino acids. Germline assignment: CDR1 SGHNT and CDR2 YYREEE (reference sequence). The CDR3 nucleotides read TGTGCCAGCAGCCCCGGGACTAGCGGGGTTTACGAGCAGTACTTC. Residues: CASSPGTSGVYEQYF.

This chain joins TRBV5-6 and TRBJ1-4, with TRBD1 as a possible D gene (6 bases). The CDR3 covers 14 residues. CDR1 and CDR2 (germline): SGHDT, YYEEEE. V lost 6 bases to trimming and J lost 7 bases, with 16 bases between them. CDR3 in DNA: TGTGCCAGCACCAAATGGACAGTCGCTGAAAAACTGTTTTTT. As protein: CASTKWTVAEKLFF.

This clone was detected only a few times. CDR3 sequence reads: CASSLQGASYEQYF. The CDR3 coding sequence is TGTGCCAGTAGTCTCCAGGGGGCTTCCTACGAGCAGTACTTC. The V and J genes are TRBV19 and TRBJ2-7, with 8 bases that match TRBD1. The CDR3 runs 14 residues. V lost 5 bases to trimming and J lost 1 base; unmatched junction nucleotides: 4. The V gene's germline CDR1 is LNHDA and CDR2 SQIVND (reference sequence).

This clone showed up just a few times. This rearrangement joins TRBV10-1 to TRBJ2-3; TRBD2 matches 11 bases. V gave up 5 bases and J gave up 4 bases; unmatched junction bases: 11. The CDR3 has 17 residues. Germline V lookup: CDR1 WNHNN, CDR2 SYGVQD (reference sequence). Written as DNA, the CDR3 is TGCGCCAGCAGTACAAGACTAGCGGGATTGTCCCCAGATACGCAGTATTTT. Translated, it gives CASSTRLAGLSPDTQYF.

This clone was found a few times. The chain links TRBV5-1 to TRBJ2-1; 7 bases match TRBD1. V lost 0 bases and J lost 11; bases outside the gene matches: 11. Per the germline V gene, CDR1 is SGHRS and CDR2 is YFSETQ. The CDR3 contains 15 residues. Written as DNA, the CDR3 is TGCGCCAGCAGCTTGGAGTGGGGACAGACGACTAAGCAGTTCTTC. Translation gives CASSLEWGQTTKQFF.